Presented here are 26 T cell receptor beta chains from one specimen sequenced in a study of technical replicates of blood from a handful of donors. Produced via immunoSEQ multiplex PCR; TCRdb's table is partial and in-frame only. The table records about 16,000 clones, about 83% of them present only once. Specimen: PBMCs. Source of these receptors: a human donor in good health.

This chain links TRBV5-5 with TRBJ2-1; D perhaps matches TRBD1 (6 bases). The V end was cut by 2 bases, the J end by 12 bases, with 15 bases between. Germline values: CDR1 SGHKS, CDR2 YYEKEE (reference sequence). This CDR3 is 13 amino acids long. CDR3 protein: CASSFEPVRGQFF. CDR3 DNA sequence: TGTGCCAGCAGCTTCGAGCCTGTCAGGGGGCAGTTCTTC.

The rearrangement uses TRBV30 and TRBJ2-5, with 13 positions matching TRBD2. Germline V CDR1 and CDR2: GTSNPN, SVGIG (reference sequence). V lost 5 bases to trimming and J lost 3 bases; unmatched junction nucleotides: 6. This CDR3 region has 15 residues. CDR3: CAWGLAGERKETQYF. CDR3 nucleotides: TGTGCCTGGGGACTAGCGGGAGAACGAAAAGAGACCCAGTACTTC.

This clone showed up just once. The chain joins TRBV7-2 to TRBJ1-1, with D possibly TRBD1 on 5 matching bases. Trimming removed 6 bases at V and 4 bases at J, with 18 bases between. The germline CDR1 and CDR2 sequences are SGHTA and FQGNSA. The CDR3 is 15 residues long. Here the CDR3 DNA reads TGTGCCAGCAGTCGTCAGGGTGGGGGAGGCACTGAAGCTTTCTTT. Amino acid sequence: CASSRQGGGGTEAFF.

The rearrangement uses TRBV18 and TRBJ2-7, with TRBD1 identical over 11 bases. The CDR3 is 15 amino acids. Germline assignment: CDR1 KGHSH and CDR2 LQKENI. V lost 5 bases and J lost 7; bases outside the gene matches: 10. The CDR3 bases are TGTGCCAGCTCAGCCGGACAGGGGGCGGAAAGGGAGCAGTACTTC. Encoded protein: CASSAGQGAEREQYF.

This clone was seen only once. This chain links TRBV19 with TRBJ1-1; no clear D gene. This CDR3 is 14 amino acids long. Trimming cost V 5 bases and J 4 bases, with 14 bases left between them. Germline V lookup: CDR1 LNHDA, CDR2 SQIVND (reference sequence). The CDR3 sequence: CASSGGPDGTEAFF. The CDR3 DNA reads TGTGCCAGTAGTGGAGGACCGGATGGCACTGAAGCTTTCTTT.

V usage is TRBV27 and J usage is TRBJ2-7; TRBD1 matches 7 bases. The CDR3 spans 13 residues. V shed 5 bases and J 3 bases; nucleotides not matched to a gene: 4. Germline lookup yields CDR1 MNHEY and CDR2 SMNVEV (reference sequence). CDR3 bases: TGTGCCAGCAGTCCGACAGGGTTCTACGAGCAGTACTTC. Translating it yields CASSPTGFYEQYF.

The CDR3 is CASSYGTGGITEAFF. The CDR3 DNA follows: TGTGCCAGCAGTTACGGGACAGGGGGCATCACTGAAGCTTTCTTT. The genes are TRBV6-5 and TRBJ1-1, with TRBD1 matching 12 bases. This CDR3 region has 15 residues. Trimming at V came to 2 bases and at J to 4 bases, leaving 2 bases not matched to a gene. Germline values: CDR1 MNHEY, CDR2 SVGAGI.

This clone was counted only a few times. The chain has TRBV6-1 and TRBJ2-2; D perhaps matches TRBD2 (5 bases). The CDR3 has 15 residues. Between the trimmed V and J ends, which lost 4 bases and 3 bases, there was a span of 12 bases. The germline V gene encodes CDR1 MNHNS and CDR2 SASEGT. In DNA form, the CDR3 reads TGTGCCAGCAGTGTATCGAGAGCGGACACCGGGGAGCTGTTTTTT. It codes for CASSVSRADTGELFF.

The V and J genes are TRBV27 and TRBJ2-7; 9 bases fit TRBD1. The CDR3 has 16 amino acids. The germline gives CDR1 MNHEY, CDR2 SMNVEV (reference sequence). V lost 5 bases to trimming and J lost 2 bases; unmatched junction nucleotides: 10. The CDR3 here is CASSPPPGQGPYEQYF. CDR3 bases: TGTGCCAGCAGTCCCCCACCGGGACAGGGACCCTACGAGCAGTACTTC.

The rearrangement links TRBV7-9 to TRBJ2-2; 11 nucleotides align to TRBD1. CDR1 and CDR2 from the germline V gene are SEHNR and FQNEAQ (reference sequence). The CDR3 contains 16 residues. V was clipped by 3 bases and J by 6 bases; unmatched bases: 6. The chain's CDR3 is CASSFEGTGGAGELFF. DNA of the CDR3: TGTGCCAGCAGCTTCGAGGGGACAGGGGGGGCCGGGGAGCTGTTTTTT.

CDR3 DNA: TGTGCCAGCAGTTTTTCAGGACAGCTTTACAATGAGCAGTTCTTC. This codes for CASSFSGQLYNEQFF. The rearrangement links TRBV6-5 to TRBJ2-1, with D perhaps TRBD1 (6 bases). Trimming pared 4 bases from V and 4 bases from J, leaving 14 bases between. Germline CDR1 is MNHEY and CDR2 is SVGAGI. CDR3 length: 15 residues.

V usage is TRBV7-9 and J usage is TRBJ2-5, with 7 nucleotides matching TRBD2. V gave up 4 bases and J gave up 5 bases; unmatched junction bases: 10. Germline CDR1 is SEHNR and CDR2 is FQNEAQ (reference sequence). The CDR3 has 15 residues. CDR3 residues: CASSSPGEGLETQYF. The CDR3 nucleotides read TGTGCCAGCAGCTCCCCCGGGGAGGGGCTGGAGACCCAGTACTTC. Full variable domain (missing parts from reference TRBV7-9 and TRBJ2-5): DTGVSQNPRHKITKRGQNVTFRCDPISEHNRLYWYRQTLGQGPEFLTYFQNEAQLEKSRLLSDRFSAERPKGSFSTLEIQRTEQGDSAMYLCASSSPGEGLETQYFGPGTRLLVL.

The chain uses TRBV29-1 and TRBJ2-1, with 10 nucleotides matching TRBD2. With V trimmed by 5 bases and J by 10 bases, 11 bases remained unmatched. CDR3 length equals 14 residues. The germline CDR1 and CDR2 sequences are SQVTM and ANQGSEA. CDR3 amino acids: CSVRPTSGIREQFF. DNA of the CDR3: TGCAGCGTTCGTCCTACTAGCGGGATAAGGGAGCAGTTCTTC.

The DNA for the CDR3 is TGTGCCAGCAGCTTAGAGGACAGGGTCTATGGCTACACCTTC. Translated: CASSLEDRVYGYTF. V usage is TRBV11-2 and J usage is TRBJ1-2; 8 bases fit TRBD1. V lost 0 bases and J lost 4; bases outside the gene matches: 1. This CDR3 region has 14 residues. CDR1 and CDR2 from the germline V gene are SGHAT and FQNNGV.

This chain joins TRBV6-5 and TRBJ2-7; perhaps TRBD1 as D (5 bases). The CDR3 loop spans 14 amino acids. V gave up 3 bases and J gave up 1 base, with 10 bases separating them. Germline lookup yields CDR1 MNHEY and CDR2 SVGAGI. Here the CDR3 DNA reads TGTGCCAGCAGTTATGGTCAGGGATCCTACGAGCAGTACTTC. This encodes CASSYGQGSYEQYF.

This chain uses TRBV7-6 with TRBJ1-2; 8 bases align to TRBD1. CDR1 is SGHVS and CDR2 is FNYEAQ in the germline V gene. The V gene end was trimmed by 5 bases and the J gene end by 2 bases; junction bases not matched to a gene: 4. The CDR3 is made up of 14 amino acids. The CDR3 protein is CASSPGQGNYGYTF. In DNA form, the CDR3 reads TGTGCCAGCAGCCCCGGACAGGGCAACTATGGCTACACCTTC.

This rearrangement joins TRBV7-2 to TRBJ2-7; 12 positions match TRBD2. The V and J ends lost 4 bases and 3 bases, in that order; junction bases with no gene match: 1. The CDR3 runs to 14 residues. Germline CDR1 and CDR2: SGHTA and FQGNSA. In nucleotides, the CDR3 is TGTGCCAGCAGCTGGACTAGCGGGAACTACGAGCAGTACTTC. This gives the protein CASSWTSGNYEQYF.

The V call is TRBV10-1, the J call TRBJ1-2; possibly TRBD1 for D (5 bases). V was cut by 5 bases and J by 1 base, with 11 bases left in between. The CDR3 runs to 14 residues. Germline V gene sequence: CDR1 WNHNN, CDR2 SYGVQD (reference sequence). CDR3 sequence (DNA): TGCGCCAGCAGTAACAGGAAAAATAACTATGGCTACACCTTC. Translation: CASSNRKNNYGYTF.

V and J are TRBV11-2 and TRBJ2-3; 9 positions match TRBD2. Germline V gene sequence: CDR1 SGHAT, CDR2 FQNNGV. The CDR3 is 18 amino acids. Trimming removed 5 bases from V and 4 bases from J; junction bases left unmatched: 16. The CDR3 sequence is CASSRTRSGSSMADTQYF. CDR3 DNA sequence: TGTGCCAGCAGCCGTACGCGTAGCGGGAGCTCTATGGCAGATACGCAGTATTTT.

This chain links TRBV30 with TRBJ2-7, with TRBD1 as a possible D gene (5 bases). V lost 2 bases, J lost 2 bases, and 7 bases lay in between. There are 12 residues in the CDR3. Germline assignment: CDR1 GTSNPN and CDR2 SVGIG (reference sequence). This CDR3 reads CAWSSGTYEQYF. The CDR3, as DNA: TGTGCCTGGAGTTCAGGGACCTACGAGCAGTACTTC.

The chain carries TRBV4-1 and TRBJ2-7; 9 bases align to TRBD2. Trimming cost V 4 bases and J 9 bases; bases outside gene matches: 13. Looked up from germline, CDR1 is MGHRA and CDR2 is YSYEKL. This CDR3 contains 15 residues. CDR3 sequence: CASSPTHGEREVQYF. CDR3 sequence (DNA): TGCGCCAGCAGCCCCACCCACGGTGAGCGGGAGGTGCAGTACTTC.

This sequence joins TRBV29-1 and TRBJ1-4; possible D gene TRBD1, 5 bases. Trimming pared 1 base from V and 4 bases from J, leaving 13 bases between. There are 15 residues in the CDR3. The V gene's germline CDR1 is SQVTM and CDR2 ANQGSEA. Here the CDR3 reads CSVEAGSSFNEKLFF. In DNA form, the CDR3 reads TGCAGCGTTGAAGCAGGGTCGAGTTTTAATGAAAAACTGTTTTTT.

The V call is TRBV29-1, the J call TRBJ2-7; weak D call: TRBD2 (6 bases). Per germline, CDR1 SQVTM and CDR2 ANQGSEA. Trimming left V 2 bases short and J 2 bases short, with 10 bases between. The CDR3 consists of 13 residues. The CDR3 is CSVENSGPYEQYF. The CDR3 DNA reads TGCAGCGTTGAAAATAGCGGACCCTACGAGCAGTACTTC.

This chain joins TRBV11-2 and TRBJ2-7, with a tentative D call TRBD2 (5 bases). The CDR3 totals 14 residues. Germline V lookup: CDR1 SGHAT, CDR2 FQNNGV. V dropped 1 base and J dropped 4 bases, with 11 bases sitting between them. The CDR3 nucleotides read TGTGCCAGCAGCTTAGCCCAGGAGGCTTACGAGCAGTACTTC. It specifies CASSLAQEAYEQYF.

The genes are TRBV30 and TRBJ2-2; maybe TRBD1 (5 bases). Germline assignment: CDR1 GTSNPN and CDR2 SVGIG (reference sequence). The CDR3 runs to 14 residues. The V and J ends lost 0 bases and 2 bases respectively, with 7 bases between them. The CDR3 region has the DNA TGTGCCTGGAGTGTAGACAGTAACACCGGGGAGCTGTTTTTT. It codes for CAWSVDSNTGELFF.

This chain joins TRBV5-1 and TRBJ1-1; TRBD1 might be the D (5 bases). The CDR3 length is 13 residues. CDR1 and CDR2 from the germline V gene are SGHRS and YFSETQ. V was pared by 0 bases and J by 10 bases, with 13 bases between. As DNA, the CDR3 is TGCGCCAGCAGCTTGGAAATGGTGGGGGGAGCTTTCTTT. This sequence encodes CASSLEMVGGAFF. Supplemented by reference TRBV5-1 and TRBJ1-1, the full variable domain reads KAGVTQTPRYLIKTRGQQVTLSCSPISGHRSVSWYQQTPGQGLQFLFEYFSETQRNKGNFPGRFSGRQFSNSRSEMNVSTLELGDSALYLCASSLEMVGGAFFGQGTRLTVV.